This TCR beta chain was captured by sequencing in a study of T cell responses to AZD1222 COVID-19 vaccine. Sequenced by immunoSEQ multiplex PCR; TCRdb stores in-frame clones only, minus some. The sample contains about 120,000 clones, 80% to 90% of which appear only once. CDR1 is MGHRA, CDR2 YSYEKL, per germline. The junction had 5 bases not matched to a gene; V was cut back by 4 bases and J by 6 bases. CDR3 length: 15 residues. Whole-study findings and limits: The CD4 TCRs associated with vaccination extended across spike and predominated at 160-218 and 743-854. Most donors were white British, females outnumbered males, and clonal diversity was possibly underestimated.

With regard to this clone: Antigen: not known.

The receptor's source is an adult in good health. The chain carries TRBV4-1 and TRBJ1-5; 11 nucleotides agree with TRBD1. Sequenced material: peripheral blood, taken on day 0 of MenACWY control vaccination. The CDR3 sequence: CASSPGQGAIQPQHF. CDR3 in DNA: TGCGCCAGCAGCCCCGGACAGGGGGCGATTCAGCCCCAGCATTTT.